The clone carrying this T cell receptor (beta chain) was detected a few times. Its antigen is undetermined. These data are taken from a study of identical twins. Notes on the study in general: Weaker excess twin sharing was seen among beta out-of-frame sequences. Analyses based on zero insertions could be partly confounded by invariant MAIT and iNKT cells.

The CDR3 runs to 13 residues. Losses at the gene ends were 6 bases for V and 5 bases for J; bases not matched to a gene: 2. Germline CDR1 MNHNS, CDR2 SASEGT. Template switching added a universal primer site; cDNA carried unique molecular identifiers. TCRdb re-derived calls from the 5' RACE reads in MiXCR, one entry per CDR3 protein. The sample consists of a few hundred thousand distinct CDR3 sequences, more than 9.5% of them appearing once. These data were also reused for a study on yellow fever vaccine responses in identical twins. That report adds: Vaccine T cell responses of twins reportedly seemed partly convergent and partly personalized.

This receptor was obtained from a woman between 18 and 30 years old in good health. The J gene is TRBJ1-5, the V gene TRBV6-1; 9 nucleotides align to TRBD1. Sequencing was done on a sample of memory (CD45RO+) T cells sorted from blood. The CDR3 coding sequence is TGTGCCAGCAGAAGGGACAGGGATCAGCCCCAGCATTTT. This encodes CASRRDRDQPQHF.